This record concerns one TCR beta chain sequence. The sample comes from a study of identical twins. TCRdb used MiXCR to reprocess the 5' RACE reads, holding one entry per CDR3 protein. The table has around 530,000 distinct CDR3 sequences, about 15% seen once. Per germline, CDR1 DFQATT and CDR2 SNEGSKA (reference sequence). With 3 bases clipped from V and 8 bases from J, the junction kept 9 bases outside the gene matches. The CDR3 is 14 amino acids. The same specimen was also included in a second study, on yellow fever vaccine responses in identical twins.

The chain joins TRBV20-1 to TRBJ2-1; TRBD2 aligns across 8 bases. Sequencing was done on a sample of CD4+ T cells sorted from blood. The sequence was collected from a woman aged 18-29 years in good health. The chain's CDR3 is CSASMGGGFDEQFF. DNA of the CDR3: TGCAGTGCTAGTATGGGCGGGGGGTTCGATGAGCAGTTCTTC.